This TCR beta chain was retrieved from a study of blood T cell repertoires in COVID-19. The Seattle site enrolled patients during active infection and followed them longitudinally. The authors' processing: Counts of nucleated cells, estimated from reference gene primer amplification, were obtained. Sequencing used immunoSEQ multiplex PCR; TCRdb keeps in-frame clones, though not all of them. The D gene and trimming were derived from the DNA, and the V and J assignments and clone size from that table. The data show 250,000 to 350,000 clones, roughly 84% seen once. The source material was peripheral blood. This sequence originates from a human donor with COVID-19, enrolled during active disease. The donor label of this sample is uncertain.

CDR3 nucleotides: TGTGCCAGCAAGGCAACAGTTCAGGCCTACGAGCAGTACTTC. Encoded protein: CASKATVQAYEQYF. J is TRBJ2-7 and V is TRBV6-5; D is undetermined. In germline, CDR1 is MNHEY, CDR2 SVGAGI. There are 14 residues in the CDR3. Deletions cut 7 bases from V and 2 bases from J, with 15 bases between.